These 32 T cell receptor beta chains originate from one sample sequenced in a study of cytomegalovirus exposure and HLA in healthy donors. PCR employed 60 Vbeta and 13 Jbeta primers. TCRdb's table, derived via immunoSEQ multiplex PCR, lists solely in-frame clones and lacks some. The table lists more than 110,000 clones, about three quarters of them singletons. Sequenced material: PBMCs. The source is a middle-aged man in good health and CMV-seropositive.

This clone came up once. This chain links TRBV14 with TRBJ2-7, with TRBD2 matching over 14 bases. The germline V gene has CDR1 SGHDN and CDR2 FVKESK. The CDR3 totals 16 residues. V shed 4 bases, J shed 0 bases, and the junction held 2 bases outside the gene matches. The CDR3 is CASSLGLAGASYEQYF. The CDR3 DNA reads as TGTGCCAGCAGCCTGGGACTAGCGGGAGCCTCCTACGAGCAGTACTTC.

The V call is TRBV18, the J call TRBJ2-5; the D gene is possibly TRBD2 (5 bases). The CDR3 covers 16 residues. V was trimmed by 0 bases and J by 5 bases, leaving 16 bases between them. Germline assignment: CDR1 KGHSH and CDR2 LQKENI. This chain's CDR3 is CASSPPVLAGSETQYF. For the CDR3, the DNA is TGTGCCAGCTCACCACCGGTTCTAGCCGGGTCGGAGACCCAGTACTTC.

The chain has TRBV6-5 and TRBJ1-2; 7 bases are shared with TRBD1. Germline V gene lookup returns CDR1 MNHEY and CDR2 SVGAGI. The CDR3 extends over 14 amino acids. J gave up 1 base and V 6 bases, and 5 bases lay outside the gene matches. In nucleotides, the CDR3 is TGTGCCAGCAGACAGGGGTCGGGTAACTATGGCTACACCTTC. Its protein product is CASRQGSGNYGYTF.

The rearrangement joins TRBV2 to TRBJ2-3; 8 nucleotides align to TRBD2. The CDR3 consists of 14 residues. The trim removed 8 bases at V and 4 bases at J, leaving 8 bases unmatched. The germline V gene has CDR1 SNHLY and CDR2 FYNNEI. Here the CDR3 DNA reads TGTGCCAGCTCACCAGCGGGGGTCTCAGATACGCAGTATTTT. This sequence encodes CASSPAGVSDTQYF.

CDR3 residues: CASSSRSRSNEQFF. For the CDR3, the DNA is TGTGCCAGCAGCTCCCGTTCGAGAAGCAATGAGCAGTTCTTC. The chain combines TRBV5-8 with TRBJ2-1; D unclear. This CDR3 comprises 14 residues. V gave up 3 bases and J gave up 6 bases, with 13 bases separating them. In germline, CDR1 is SGHTS, CDR2 YDEGEE.

The CDR3 is CASSLVAGYEQYF. CDR3 coding DNA: TGTGCCAGCAGCTTAGTAGCTGGCTACGAGCAGTACTTC. This sequence joins TRBV11-2 and TRBJ2-7; D gene uncertain. CDR3 size: 13 residues. Germline-derived CDR1 and CDR2 are SGHAT and FQNNGV. Trimming removed 1 base at V and 3 bases at J, with 7 bases between.

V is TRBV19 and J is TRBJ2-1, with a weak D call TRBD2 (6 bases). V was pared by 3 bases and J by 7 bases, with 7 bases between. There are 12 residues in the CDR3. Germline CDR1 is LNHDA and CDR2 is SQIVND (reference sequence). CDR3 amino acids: CASSIGGNEQFF. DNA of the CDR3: TGTGCCAGTAGTATTGGGGGGAATGAGCAGTTCTTC.

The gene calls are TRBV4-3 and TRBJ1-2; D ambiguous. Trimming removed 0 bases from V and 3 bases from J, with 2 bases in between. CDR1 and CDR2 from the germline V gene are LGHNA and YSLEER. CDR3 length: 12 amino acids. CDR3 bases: TGCGCCAGCAGCCAAGACTACTATGGCTACACCTTC. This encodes CASSQDYYGYTF.

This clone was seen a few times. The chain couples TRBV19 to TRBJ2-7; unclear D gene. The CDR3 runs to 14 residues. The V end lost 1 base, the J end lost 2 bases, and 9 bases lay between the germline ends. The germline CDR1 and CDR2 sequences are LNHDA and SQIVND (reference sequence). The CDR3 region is CASSIGAGPYEQYF. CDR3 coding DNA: TGTGCCAGTAGTATAGGGGCAGGCCCCTACGAGCAGTACTTC.

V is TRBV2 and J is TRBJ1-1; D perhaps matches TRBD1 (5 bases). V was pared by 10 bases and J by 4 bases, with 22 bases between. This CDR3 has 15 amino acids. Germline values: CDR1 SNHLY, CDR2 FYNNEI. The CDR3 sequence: CANSMAPGGGTEAFF. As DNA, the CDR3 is TGTGCCAACTCGATGGCTCCGGGGGGAGGCACTGAAGCTTTCTTT.

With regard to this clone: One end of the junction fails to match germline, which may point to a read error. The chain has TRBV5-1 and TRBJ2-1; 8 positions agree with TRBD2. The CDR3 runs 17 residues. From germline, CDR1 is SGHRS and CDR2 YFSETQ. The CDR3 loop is CASSLGYGRAAYNEQFF. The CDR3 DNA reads TGCGCCAGCAGTTTGGGGTACGGGAGGGCGGCCTACAATGAGCAGTTCTTC.

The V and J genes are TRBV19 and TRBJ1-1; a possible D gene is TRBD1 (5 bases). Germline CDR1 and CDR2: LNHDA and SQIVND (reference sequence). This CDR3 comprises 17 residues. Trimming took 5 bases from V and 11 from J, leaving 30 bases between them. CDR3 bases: TGTGCCAGTAGTCCAATAGGGCAGGGAGGGGCAACGGACACGGCTTTCTTT. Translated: CASSPIGQGGATDTAFF.

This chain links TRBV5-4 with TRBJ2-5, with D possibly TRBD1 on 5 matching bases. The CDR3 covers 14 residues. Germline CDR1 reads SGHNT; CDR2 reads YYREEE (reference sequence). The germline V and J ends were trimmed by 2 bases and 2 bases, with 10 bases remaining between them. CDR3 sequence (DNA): TGTGCCAGCAGCTTCAGGAGACAGCAAGAGACCCAGTACTTC. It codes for CASSFRRQQETQYF.

The CDR3 spells CATSRDRADHGYTF. In DNA, the CDR3 is TGTGCCACCAGCAGGGACAGGGCCGACCATGGCTACACCTTC. This chain joins TRBV15 and TRBJ1-2, with 8 bases aligning to TRBD1. The V and J ends lost 3 bases and 6 bases, in that order; junction bases with no gene match: 6. Germline V gene data show CDR1 as LNHNV and CDR2 as YYDKDF (reference sequence). There are 14 residues in the CDR3.

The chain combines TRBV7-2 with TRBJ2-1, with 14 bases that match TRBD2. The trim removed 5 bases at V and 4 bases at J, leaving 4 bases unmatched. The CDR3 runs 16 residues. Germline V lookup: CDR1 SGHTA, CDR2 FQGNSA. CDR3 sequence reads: CASSPGLAGAYNEQFF. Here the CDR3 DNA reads TGTGCCAGCAGCCCGGGACTAGCGGGGGCTTACAATGAGCAGTTCTTC. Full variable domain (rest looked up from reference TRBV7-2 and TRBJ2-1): GAGVSQSPSNKVTEKGKDVELRCDPISGHTALYWYRQSLGQGLEFLIYFQGNSAPDKSGLPSDRFSAERTGGSVSTLTIQRTQQEDSAVYLCASSPGLAGAYNEQFFGPGTRLTVL.

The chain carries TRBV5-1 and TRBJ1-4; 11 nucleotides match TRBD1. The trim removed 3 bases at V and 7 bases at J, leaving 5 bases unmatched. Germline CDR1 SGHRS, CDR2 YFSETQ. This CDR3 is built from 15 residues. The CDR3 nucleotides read TGCGCCAGCAGCTATGGGACAGGGGGAGCTGAAAAACTGTTTTTT. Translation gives CASSYGTGGAEKLFF.

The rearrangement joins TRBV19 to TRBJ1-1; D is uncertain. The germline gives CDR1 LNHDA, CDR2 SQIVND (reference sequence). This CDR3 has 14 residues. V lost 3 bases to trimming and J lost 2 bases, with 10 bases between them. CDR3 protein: CASSIGMRNTEAFF. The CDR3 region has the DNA TGTGCCAGTAGTATCGGGATGAGAAACACTGAAGCTTTCTTT.

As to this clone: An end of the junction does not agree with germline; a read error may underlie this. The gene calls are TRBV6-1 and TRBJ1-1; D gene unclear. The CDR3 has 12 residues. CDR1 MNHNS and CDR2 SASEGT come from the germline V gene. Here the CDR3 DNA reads TGTGCCAGCAGGGGAGTAAACAATGAAGCTTTCTTT. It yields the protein CASRGVNNEAFF.

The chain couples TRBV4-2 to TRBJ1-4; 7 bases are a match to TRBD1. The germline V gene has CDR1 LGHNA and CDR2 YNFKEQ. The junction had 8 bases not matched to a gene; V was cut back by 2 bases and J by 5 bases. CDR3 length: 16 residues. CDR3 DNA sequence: TGTGCCAGCAGCCAAACTACCGGGACAGTCAATGAAAAACTGTTTTTT. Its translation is CASSQTTGTVNEKLFF.

In nucleotides, the CDR3 is TGCGCCAGCAGCTCCGGACAGGGGTACAATGAGCAGTTCTTC. It translates to CASSSGQGYNEQFF. The V gene is TRBV5-1, the J gene TRBJ2-1, with 9 bases matching TRBD1. With V trimmed by 3 bases and J by 4 bases, 2 bases remained unmatched. The CDR3 extends over 14 amino acids. Germline lookup yields CDR1 SGHRS and CDR2 YFSETQ. Supplemented by reference TRBV5-1 and TRBJ2-1, the full variable domain reads KAGVTQTPRYLIKTRGQQVTLSCSPISGHRSVSWYQQTPGQGLQFLFEYFSETQRNKGNFPGRFSGRQFSNSRSEMNVSTLELGDSALYLCASSSGQGYNEQFFGPGTRLTVL.

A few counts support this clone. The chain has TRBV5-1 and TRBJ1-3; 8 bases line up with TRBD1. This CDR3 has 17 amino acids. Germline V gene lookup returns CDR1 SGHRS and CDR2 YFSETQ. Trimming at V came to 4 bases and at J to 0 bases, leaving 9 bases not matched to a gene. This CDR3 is CASSIPGQESSGNTIYF. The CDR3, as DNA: TGCGCCAGCAGCATCCCGGGACAGGAGAGCTCTGGAAACACCATATATTTT. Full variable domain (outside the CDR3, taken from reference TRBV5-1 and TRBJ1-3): KAGVTQTPRYLIKTRGQQVTLSCSPISGHRSVSWYQQTPGQGLQFLFEYFSETQRNKGNFPGRFSGRQFSNSRSEMNVSTLELGDSALYLCASSIPGQESSGNTIYFGEGSWLTVV.

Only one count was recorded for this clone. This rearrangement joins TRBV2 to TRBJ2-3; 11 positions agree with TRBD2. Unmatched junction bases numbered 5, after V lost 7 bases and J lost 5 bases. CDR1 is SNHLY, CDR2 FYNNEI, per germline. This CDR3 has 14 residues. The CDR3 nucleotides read TGTGCCAGCACCTTAGCGGGGGGGTTAGATACGCAGTATTTT. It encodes CASTLAGGLDTQYF.

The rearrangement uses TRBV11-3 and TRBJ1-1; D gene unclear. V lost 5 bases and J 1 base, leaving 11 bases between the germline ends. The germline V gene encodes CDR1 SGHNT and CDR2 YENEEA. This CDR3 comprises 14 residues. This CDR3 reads CASSPGGGNTEAFF. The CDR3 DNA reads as TGTGCCAGCAGCCCAGGAGGAGGGAACACTGAAGCTTTCTTT.

CDR3 region: CASSTGTGGYTGELFF. CDR3 nucleotide sequence: TGTGCCAGTAGTACCGGGACAGGGGGATACACCGGGGAGCTGTTTTTT. The chain is built from TRBV19 and TRBJ2-2; TRBD1 matches at 11 bases. CDR3 length: 16 amino acids. The V segment lost 4 bases and the J segment 3 bases; nucleotides outside the gene matches: 4. In germline, CDR1 is LNHDA, CDR2 SQIVND (reference sequence).

The CDR3 DNA reads as TGTGCCAGCAGTCCCCGTAGACAGCTCTCCTACGAGCAGTACTTC. It codes for CASSPRRQLSYEQYF. The gene calls are TRBV27 and TRBJ2-7, with a tentative D call TRBD1 (5 bases). Germline V lookup: CDR1 MNHEY, CDR2 SMNVEV (reference sequence). V lost 5 bases and J 0 bases, leaving 14 bases between the germline ends. The CDR3 runs to 15 residues.

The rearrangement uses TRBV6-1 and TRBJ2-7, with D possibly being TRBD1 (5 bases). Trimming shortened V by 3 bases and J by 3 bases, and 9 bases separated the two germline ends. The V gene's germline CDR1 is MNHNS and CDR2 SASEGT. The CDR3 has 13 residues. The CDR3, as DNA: TGTGCCAGCAGTGATGGAGACAGCTACGAGCAGTACTTC. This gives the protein CASSDGDSYEQYF.

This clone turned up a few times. The CDR3 DNA sequence: TGTGCCAGCAGCCGGGACAGCTCCATCGGTTGGGAACTGTTTTTT. Translation gives CASSRDSSIGWELFF. The chain employs TRBV6-6 and TRBJ1-4; TRBD1 matches 7 bases. This CDR3 contains 15 residues. Germline V gene data show CDR1 as MNHNY and CDR2 as SVGAGI (reference sequence). V lost 6 bases to trimming and J lost 12 bases; unmatched junction nucleotides: 16.

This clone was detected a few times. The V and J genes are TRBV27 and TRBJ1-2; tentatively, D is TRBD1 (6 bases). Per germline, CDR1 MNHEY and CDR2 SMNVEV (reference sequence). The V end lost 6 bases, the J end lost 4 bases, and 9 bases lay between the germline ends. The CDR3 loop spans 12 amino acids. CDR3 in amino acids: CASSDRSYGYTF. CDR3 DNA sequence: TGTGCCAGCAGCGACAGGTCCTATGGCTACACCTTC.

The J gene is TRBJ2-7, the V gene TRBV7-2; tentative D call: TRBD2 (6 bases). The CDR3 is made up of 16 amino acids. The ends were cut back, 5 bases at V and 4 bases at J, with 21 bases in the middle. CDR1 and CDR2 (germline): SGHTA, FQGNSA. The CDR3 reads CASSPRVSGTTYEQYF. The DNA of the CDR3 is TGTGCCAGCAGCCCCCGGGTTAGCGGAACAACTTACGAGCAGTACTTC.

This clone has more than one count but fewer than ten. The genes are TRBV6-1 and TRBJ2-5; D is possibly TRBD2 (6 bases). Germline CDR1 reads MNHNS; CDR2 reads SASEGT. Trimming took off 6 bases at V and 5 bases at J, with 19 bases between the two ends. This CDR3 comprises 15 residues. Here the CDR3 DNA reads TGTGCCAGCAGGGGGAGTGGGGGGAGTTTCGAGACCCAGTACTTC. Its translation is CASRGSGGSFETQYF.

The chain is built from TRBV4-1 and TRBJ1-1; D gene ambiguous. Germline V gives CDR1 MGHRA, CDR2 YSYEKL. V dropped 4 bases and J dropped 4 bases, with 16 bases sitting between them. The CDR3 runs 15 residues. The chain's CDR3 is CASSLASSVGTEAFF. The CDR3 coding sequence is TGCGCCAGCAGCCTAGCCTCGTCGGTGGGCACTGAAGCTTTCTTT.

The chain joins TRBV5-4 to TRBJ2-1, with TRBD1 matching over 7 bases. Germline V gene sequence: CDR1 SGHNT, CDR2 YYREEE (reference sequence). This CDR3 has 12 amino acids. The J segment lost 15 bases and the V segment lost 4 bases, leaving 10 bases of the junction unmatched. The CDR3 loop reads CASSQRQGLWFF. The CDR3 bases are TGTGCCAGCAGCCAGAGACAGGGCTTGTGGTTCTTC.